This TCR beta chain was retrieved from a study of T cell changes during pregnancy in multiple sclerosis. CDR3 length equals 13 residues. CDR1 and CDR2 (germline): SGHNT, YENEEA. The V end was cut by 5 bases, the J end by 7 bases, with 15 bases between. Method: immunoSEQ multiplex PCR; TCRdb's copy keeps in-frame clones and lacks some. This sample carries about 98,000 clones, around 92% of them seen once, and the ten largest clones take about 2%. V gene TRBV11-3 combines with J gene TRBJ2-7; D may be TRBD2 (7 bases). The sequence derives from a female donor in good health, enrolled as a control in a pregnancy study. The sequenced sample was peripheral blood, obtained after pregnancy. The CDR3 protein is CASSPREGGEQYF. The DNA for the CDR3 is TGTGCCAGCAGCCCACGAGAGGGGGGGGAGCAGTACTTC.